The clone carrying this T cell receptor (beta chain) was seen a single time. The data were obtained in a study of shared clonotypes between healthy human individuals. The wider study: Participating donors consisted of two women and a few men aged 18 to 49.

Sequencing was at deep level. TCRdb's copy holds only in-frame clones and misses some; the assay was immunoSEQ multiplex PCR. The sample has 2 million to 3 million clones; roughly 93% are singletons. The germline CDR1 and CDR2 sequences are KGHSH and LQKENI. The CDR3 has 17 amino acids. J gave up 2 bases and V 2 bases, and 6 bases lay outside the gene matches. This chain joins TRBV18 and TRBJ2-1; 10 positions agree with TRBD2. The clonotype comes from a man in his late teens or twenties in good health. Some clones in this sample may be carry-over from other donors' samples. The sequencing input was naive CD4+ T cells from PBMCs. Described subset: CD45RA+ positively selected. CDR3 bases: TGTGCCAGCTCACCAAGAATAAGCGGGAGGGCCTACAATGAGCAGTTCTTC. Residues: CASSPRISGRAYNEQFF.